The TCR beta chain described here comes from a study of neurological immune-mediated disorders. This clonotype has ten or more counts. This CDR3 has 15 amino acids. V lost 6 bases, J lost 0 bases, and 4 bases stayed unmatched. Germline V gene data show CDR1 as SGHVS and CDR2 as FQNEAQ. The method for making cDNA was 5'RACE, and it used 10-nucleotide random UMIs. Via MiXCR, TCRdb re-called the 5' RACE reads, giving one row per CDR3 protein. Among 45,000 to 65,000 distinct CDR3 sequences listed, 3% to 3.5% were seen once. The source material was PBMCs. The clonotype originates from a man aged 40-55 years with multiple sclerosis. The rearrangement joins TRBV7-8 to TRBJ2-2; 7 bases align to TRBD1. CDR3 DNA: TGTGCCAGCAGTTGGGGGACAGCGAACACCGGGGAGCTGTTTTTT. This codes for CASSWGTANTGELFF.